A selection of T cell receptor beta chains follows, all from one sample in a study of cytotoxic CD8 clonotypes in ibrutinib-treated CLL. Clones were read by immunoSEQ multiplex PCR, and TCRdb kept only the in-frame ones, dropping some. This sample has about 140,000 clones, with around 84% found just once. The sample consisted of PBMCs, taken after 36 months of ibrutinib treatment. These receptors came from a human donor with chronic lymphocytic leukemia. Both conserved end residues are part of each CDR3. Fields, in order: CDR3 protein, CDR3 DNA, V gene, clone size, D gene, J gene. A D gene is named only where the DNA matches it firmly. Rows may omit the clone size; those that give it use once, few, many or a size class.

CDR3aa: CASRTAGNEQFF
CDR3nt: TGTGCCAGTAGAACTGCGGGTAATGAGCAGTTCTTC
v_gene: TRBV19
abundance: .
d_gene: .
j_gene: TRBJ2-1

CDR3aa: CASRDTGSSKENIQYF
CDR3nt: TGTGCCAGCAGGGACACAGGGTCGAGTAAGGAAAACATTCAGTACTTC
v_gene: TRBV25-1
abundance: .
d_gene: .
j_gene: TRBJ2-4

CDR3aa: CASNLDGVNQPQHF
CDR3nt: TGTGCCAGCAACCTGGACGGGGTAAATCAGCCCCAGCATTTT
v_gene: TRBV6-1
abundance: .
d_gene: .
j_gene: TRBJ1-5

CDR3aa: CSVAQLQGSGGYTF
CDR3nt: TGCAGCGTTGCCCAATTACAGGGTTCGGGTGGCTACACCTTC
v_gene: TRBV29-1
abundance: .
d_gene: .
j_gene: TRBJ1-2

CDR3aa: CAWSLGQGHQPQHF
CDR3nt: TGTGCCTGGAGTTTAGGACAGGGACATCAGCCCCAGCATTTT
v_gene: TRBV30
abundance: .
d_gene: TRBD1
j_gene: TRBJ1-5

CDR3aa: CASSEDSPGELFF
CDR3nt: TGTGCCAGCAGTGAAGATAGCCCCGGGGAGCTGTTTTTT
v_gene: TRBV2
abundance: .
d_gene: .
j_gene: TRBJ2-2

CDR3aa: CASSYRQDGEQYF
CDR3nt: TGTGCCAGCAGCTATAGACAGGATGGGGAGCAGTACTTC
v_gene: TRBV28
abundance: .
d_gene: .
j_gene: TRBJ2-7

CDR3aa: CASTPGQVNTEAFF
CDR3nt: TGCGCCAGCACCCCGGGACAAGTGAACACTGAAGCTTTCTTT
v_gene: TRBV4-1
abundance: .
d_gene: .
j_gene: TRBJ1-1

CDR3aa: CASSAFGREQYF
CDR3nt: TGTGCCAGCAGCGCTTTCGGGCGGGAGCAGTACTTC
v_gene: TRBV7-2
abundance: .
d_gene: .
j_gene: TRBJ2-7

CDR3aa: CASSYGTGFEQFF
CDR3nt: TGTGCCAGCAGCTACGGGACAGGGTTTGAGCAGTTCTTC
v_gene: TRBV13
abundance: .
d_gene: TRBD1
j_gene: TRBJ2-1

CDR3aa: CASSQWAGGQETQYF
CDR3nt: TGTGCCAGCAGTCAATGGGCGGGGGGGCAAGAGACCCAGTACTTC
v_gene: TRBV27
abundance: .
d_gene: TRBD2
j_gene: TRBJ2-5

CDR3aa: CASSMGYWRGGQETQYF
CDR3nt: TGTGCCAGTAGTATGGGTTATTGGAGAGGTGGCCAAGAGACCCAGTACTTC
v_gene: TRBV19
abundance: .
d_gene: .
j_gene: TRBJ2-5

CDR3aa: CASSYSGGLPYEQYF
CDR3nt: TGTGCCAGCAGTTACTCGGGGGGCCTCCCCTACGAGCAGTACTTC
v_gene: TRBV6-5
abundance: .
d_gene: .
j_gene: TRBJ2-7

CDR3aa: CASSLEQGMSGYGYTF
CDR3nt: TGCGCCAGCAGCTTGGAACAGGGGATGAGTGGCTATGGCTACACCTTC
v_gene: TRBV5-1
abundance: .
d_gene: TRBD1
j_gene: TRBJ1-2

CDR3aa: CASSQKPTEMMGEQFF
CDR3nt: TGTGCCAGCAGCCAAAAGCCGACAGAGATGATGGGTGAGCAGTTCTTC
v_gene: TRBV7-3
abundance: .
d_gene: .
j_gene: TRBJ2-1

CDR3aa: CASSPGQTYEQYF
CDR3nt: TGCGCCAGCAGCCCGGGACAGACCTACGAGCAGTACTTC
v_gene: TRBV5-1
abundance: .
d_gene: TRBD1
j_gene: TRBJ2-7

CDR3aa: CASSQSRGGYGYTF
CDR3nt: TGCGCCAGCAGTCAATCCCGGGGTGGCTATGGCTACACCTTC
v_gene: TRBV23-1
abundance: .
d_gene: .
j_gene: TRBJ1-2

CDR3aa: CASSGGSGPGNTIYF
CDR3nt: TGTGCCAGCAGCGGCGGGAGCGGCCCTGGAAACACCATATATTTT
v_gene: TRBV7-2
abundance: few
d_gene: .
j_gene: TRBJ1-3

CDR3aa: CASRLDSLDIQYF
CDR3nt: TGTGCCAGCAGACTGGACAGTCTAGACATTCAGTACTTC
v_gene: TRBV6-1
abundance: .
d_gene: .
j_gene: TRBJ2-4

CDR3aa: CASGLRRGGYTEAFF
CDR3nt: TGTGCTAGTGGTTTGCGTAGGGGAGGGTACACTGAAGCTTTCTTT
v_gene: TRBV12-5
abundance: .
d_gene: .
j_gene: TRBJ1-1

CDR3aa: CAWSRSITEAFF
CDR3nt: TGTGCCTGGAGCCGCAGTATCACTGAAGCTTTCTTT
v_gene: TRBV30
abundance: .
d_gene: .
j_gene: TRBJ1-1

CDR3aa: CASSLSQGARDGYTF
CDR3nt: TGTGCCAGCAGTTTAAGCCAGGGGGCGCGGGATGGCTACACCTTC
v_gene: TRBV27
abundance: .
d_gene: TRBD1
j_gene: TRBJ1-2

CDR3aa: CSVERTSPYEQYF
CDR3nt: TGCAGCGTTGAAAGGACTAGCCCCTACGAGCAGTACTTC
v_gene: TRBV29-1
abundance: .
d_gene: TRBD2
j_gene: TRBJ2-7

CDR3aa: CASSDRGSNTGELFF
CDR3nt: TGCGCCAGCAGCGACAGGGGCTCGAACACCGGGGAGCTGTTTTTT
v_gene: TRBV5-1
abundance: .
d_gene: TRBD1
j_gene: TRBJ2-2

CDR3aa: CASSPTSGLAGYEQYF
CDR3nt: TGTGCCAGCAGCCCAACCTCTGGACTAGCGGGATACGAGCAGTACTTC
v_gene: TRBV11-1
abundance: few
d_gene: TRBD2
j_gene: TRBJ2-7

CDR3aa: CASSFGIPPSTDTQYF
CDR3nt: TGTGCCAGCAGCTTCGGCATTCCTCCTAGCACAGATACGCAGTATTTT
v_gene: TRBV7-9
abundance: once
d_gene: .
j_gene: TRBJ2-3

CDR3aa: CASSQDLGQVGFF
CDR3nt: TGTGCCAGCAGCCAAGATTTGGGACAAGTTGGGTTCTTC
v_gene: TRBV4-2
abundance: .
d_gene: .
j_gene: TRBJ2-1

CDR3aa: CASSLMGRNTGELFF
CDR3nt: TGTGCCAGCAGCCTAATGGGACGGAACACCGGGGAGCTGTTTTTT
v_gene: TRBV7-3
abundance: .
d_gene: .
j_gene: TRBJ2-2

CDR3aa: CASRGQGAGYEQYF
CDR3nt: TGTGCCAGCAGGGGACAGGGAGCAGGCTACGAGCAGTACTTC
v_gene: TRBV27
abundance: .
d_gene: TRBD1
j_gene: TRBJ2-7

CDR3aa: CASSLLRTNGDEKLFF
CDR3nt: TGTGCCAGCAGTTTGCTCCGAACGAATGGGGATGAAAAACTGTTTTTT
v_gene: TRBV27
abundance: .
d_gene: .
j_gene: TRBJ1-4

CDR3aa: CASLGRTTNYGYTF
CDR3nt: TGTGCCAGCTTGGGTCGGACAACTAACTATGGCTACACCTTC
v_gene: TRBV28
abundance: once
d_gene: .
j_gene: TRBJ1-2